This is a list of T cell receptor beta chains from one sample in a study of patients and donors after allogeneic stem cell transplantation. TCRdb recomputed calls from the RT-PCR reads with MiXCR, one row per CDR3 protein. The sample has more than 850,000 distinct CDR3 sequences; under 20% are singletons. Material: blood, either unsorted or a sorted T cell fraction (not recorded which). The receptors shown here come from a human donor who was either an allogeneic HSCT recipient or a stem cell or donor lymphocyte infusion donor (not recorded which). It is not recorded whose cells these are; they may come from a transplant donor. Each CDR3 is given with its conserved first and last residue. Fields, in order: V gene, clone size, CDR3 length, J gene, D gene, CDR3 DNA, CDR3 protein. The D gene is left open where the match is weak. The size of a clone is reported for some rows only, either as once, few or many, or as a class for expanded clones.

>TRBV4-2|NA|15|TRBJ2-7|NA
TGTGCCAGCAACCAAGACAGATTACTCTCGGACGAGCAGTACTTC
CASNQDRLLSDEQYF
>TRBV15|NA|14|TRBJ2-5|NA
TGTGCCACCAGCAGATCCGGTTTGGGGGAGACCCAGTACTTC
CATSRSGLGETQYF
>TRBV2|NA|17|TRBJ2-3|TRBD2
TGTGCCAGCAAACCCTTGGGACTAGCGGGGGGCACAGATACGCAGTATTTT
CASKPLGLAGGTDTQYF
>TRBV2|NA|16|TRBJ1-1|TRBD1
TGTGCCAGCAGTGAATCCCAGGGGGCGATGAACACTGAAGCTTTCTTT
CASSESQGAMNTEAFF
>TRBV7-2|NA|14|TRBJ2-7|TRBD2
TGTGCCAGCAGCTTAGCGGGACTAGCGGGCGAGCAGTACTTC
CASSLAGLAGEQYF
>TRBV5-4|NA|13|TRBJ2-1|NA
TGTGCCAGCAGCGCGGAGCGGCAGGGGAACAAGTTCTTC
CASSAERQGNKFF
>TRBV20-1|few|13|TRBJ2-7|NA
TGCAGTGCTAGGGACGGGCTTTCCTACGAGCAGTACTTC
CSARDGLSYEQYF
>TRBV2|few|11|TRBJ2-3|NA
TGTGCCAGCAGCGGGGTAGGGGTCTGGTATTTT
CASSGVGVWYF
>TRBV25-1|NA|14|TRBJ1-2|NA
TGTGCCAGTTTCGGAGGGTCTCGGCGCTATGGCTACACCTTC
CASFGGSRRYGYTF
>TRBV5-5|NA|12|TRBJ1-1|NA
TGTGCCAGCAGCCACCCAGGGGCTGAAGCTTTCTTT
CASSHPGAEAFF
>TRBV20-1|NA|15|TRBJ2-3|NA
TGCAGTGCTAGAGGCGCCGCCGGTCGCACAGATACGCAGTATTTT
CSARGAAGRTDTQYF
>TRBV4-1|NA|16|TRBJ2-5|NA
TGCGCCAGCAGCCAAGATCTAGATGGTTTCCAAGAGACCCAGTACTTC
CASSQDLDGFQETQYF
>TRBV6-2/TRBV6-3|once|15|TRBJ2-4|NA
TGTGCCAGCAGTTACTCGAGACTAGCCAAAAACATTCAGTACTTC
CASSYSRLAKNIQYF
>TRBV15|many|16|TRBJ2-2|NA
TGTGCCACCAGCCAATCGGGGGTCCCGAACACCGGGGAGCTGTTTTTT
CATSQSGVPNTGELFF
>TRBV15|few|17|TRBJ1-1|NA
TGTGCCACCAGCAGAGATCTGGGAGGGTCGGGGGGAACTGAAGCTTTCTTT
CATSRDLGGSGGTEAFF
>TRBV12-3/TRBV12-4|many|15|TRBJ2-3|NA
TGTGCCAGCAGTTTTGTGGGAAAGCGAACAGATACGCAGTATTTT
CASSFVGKRTDTQYF
>TRBV6-1|many|14|TRBJ1-5|TRBD1
TGTGCCAGCAGCAGGACAGGCGGGGATCAGCCCCAGCATTTT
CASSRTGGDQPQHF
>TRBV29-1|few|16|TRBJ2-7|NA
TGCAGCGTTGAAGTTCGAGGTCAGGGGGGCTCCTACGAGCAGTACTTC
CSVEVRGQGGSYEQYF
>TRBV5-1|NA|14|TRBJ2-5|TRBD1
TGCGCCAGCAGCCCGGACAGGGCGCGTGAGACCCAGTACTTC
CASSPDRARETQYF
>TRBV4-3|NA|16|TRBJ2-1|TRBD2
TGCGCCAGCAGCCAGACAAGCGGGGTCTCCTACAATGAGCAGTTCTTC
CASSQTSGVSYNEQFF